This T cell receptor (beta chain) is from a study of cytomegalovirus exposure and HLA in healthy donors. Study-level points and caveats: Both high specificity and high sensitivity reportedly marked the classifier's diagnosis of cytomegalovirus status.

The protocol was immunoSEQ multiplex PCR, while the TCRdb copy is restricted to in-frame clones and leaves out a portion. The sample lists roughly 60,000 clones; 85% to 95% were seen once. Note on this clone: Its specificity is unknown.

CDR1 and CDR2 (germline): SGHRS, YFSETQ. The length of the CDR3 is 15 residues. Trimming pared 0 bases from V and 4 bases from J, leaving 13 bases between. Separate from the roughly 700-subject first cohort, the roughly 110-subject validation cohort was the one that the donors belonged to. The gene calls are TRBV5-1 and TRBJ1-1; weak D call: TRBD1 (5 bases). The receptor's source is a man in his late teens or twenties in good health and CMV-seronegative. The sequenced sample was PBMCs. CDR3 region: CASSLEQGWGTEAFF. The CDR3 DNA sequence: TGCGCCAGCAGCTTGGAGCAGGGATGGGGCACTGAAGCTTTCTTT.